This section outlines one TCR beta chain sequence together with its context. Clones were read by immunoSEQ multiplex PCR, and TCRdb kept only the in-frame ones, dropping some. The repertoire holds roughly 2,500,000 clones, with under 95% as singletons. The data derive from a study of shared clonotypes between healthy human individuals. CDR1 and CDR2 (germline): MGHRA, YSYEKL. V dropped 7 bases and J dropped 2 bases, with 20 bases sitting between them. The CDR3 extends over 16 amino acids. Sequencing was done on a sample of naive CD4+ T cells from PBMCs. Subset given: CD45RA+ positively selected. The genes are TRBV4-1 and TRBJ1-2; D may be TRBD1 (5 bases). The TCR was taken from a man between 18 and 29 years old in good health. Some clones in this sample may be carry-over from other donors' samples. The CDR3 reads CASTHGGGGANYGYTF. CDR3 nucleotide sequence: TGCGCCAGCACCCACGGAGGCGGGGGTGCCAACTATGGCTACACCTTC.